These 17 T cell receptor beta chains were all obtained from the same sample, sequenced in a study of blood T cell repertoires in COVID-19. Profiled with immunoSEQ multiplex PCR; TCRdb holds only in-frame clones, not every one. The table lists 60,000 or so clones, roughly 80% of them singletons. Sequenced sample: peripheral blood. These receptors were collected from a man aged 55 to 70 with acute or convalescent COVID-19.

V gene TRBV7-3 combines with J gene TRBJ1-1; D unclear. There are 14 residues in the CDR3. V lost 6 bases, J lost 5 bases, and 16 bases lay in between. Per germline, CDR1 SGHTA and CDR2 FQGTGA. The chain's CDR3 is CASRLNGEATEAFF. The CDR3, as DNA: TGTGCCAGCAGGCTTAACGGGGAGGCTACTGAAGCTTTCTTT.

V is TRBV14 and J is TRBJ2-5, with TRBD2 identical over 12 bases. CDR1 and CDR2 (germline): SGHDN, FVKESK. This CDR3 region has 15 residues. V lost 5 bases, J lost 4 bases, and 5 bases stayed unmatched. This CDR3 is CASSTLAGGRETQYF. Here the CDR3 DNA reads TGTGCCAGCAGCACCCTAGCGGGGGGGCGAGAGACCCAGTACTTC.

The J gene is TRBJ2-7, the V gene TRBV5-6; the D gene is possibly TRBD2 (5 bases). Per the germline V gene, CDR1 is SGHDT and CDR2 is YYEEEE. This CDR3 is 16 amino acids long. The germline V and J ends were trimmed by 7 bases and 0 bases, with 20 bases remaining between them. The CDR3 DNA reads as TGTGCCAGCGGATCCTTACATCGTGGGAGCTCCTACGAGCAGTACTTC. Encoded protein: CASGSLHRGSSYEQYF. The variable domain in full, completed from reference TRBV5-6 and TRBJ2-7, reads DAGVTQSPTHLIKTRGQQVTLRCSPKSGHDTVSWYQQALGQGPQFIFQYYEEEERQRGNFPDRFSGHQFPNYSSELNVNALLLGDSALYLCASGSLHRGSSYEQYFGPGTRLTVT.

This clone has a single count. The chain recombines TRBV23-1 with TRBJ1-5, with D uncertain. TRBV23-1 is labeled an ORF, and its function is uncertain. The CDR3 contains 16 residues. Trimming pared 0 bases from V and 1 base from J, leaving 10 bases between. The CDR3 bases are TGCGCCAGCAGTCAATCTAAACGGTTGAGCAATCAGCCCCAGCATTTT. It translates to CASSQSKRLSNQPQHF.

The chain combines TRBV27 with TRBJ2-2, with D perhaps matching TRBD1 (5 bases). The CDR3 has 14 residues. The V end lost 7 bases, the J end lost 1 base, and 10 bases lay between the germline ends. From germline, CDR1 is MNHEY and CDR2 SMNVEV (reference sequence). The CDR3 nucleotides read TGTGCCAGCAAGACAGTAAAGAACACCGGGGAGCTGTTTTTT. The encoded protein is CASKTVKNTGELFF.

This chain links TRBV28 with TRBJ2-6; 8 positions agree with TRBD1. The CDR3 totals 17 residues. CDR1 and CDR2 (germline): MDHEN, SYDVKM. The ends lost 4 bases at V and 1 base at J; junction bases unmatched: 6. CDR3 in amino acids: CASSSDRVGSGANVLTF. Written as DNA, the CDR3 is TGTGCCAGCAGTTCGGACAGGGTAGGGTCTGGGGCCAACGTCCTGACTTTC.

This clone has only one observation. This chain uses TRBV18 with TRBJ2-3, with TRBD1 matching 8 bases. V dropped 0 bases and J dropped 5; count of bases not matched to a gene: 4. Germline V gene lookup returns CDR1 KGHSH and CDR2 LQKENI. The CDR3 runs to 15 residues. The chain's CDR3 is CASSPPDRGVDTQYF. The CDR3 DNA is TGTGCCAGCTCACCACCTGACAGGGGAGTAGATACGCAGTATTTT.

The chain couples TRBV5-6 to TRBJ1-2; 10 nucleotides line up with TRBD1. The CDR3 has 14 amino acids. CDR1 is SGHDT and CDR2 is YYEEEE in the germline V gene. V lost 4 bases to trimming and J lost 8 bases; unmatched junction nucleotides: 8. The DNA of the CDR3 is TGTGCCAGCAGCCGAACTGGGACAGGGGCGGGCTACACCTTC. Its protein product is CASSRTGTGAGYTF.

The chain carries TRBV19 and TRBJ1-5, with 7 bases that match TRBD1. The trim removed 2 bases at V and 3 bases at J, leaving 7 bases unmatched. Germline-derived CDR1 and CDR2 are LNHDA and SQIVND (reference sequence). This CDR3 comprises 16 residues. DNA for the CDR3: TGTGCCAGTAGTATAAGGGACAGCATCCCCAATCAGCCCCAGCATTTT. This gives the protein CASSIRDSIPNQPQHF.

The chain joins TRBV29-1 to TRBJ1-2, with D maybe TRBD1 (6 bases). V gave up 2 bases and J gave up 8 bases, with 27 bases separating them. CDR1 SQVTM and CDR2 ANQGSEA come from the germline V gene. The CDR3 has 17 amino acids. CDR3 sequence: CSVEKNGQGLSGRGYTF. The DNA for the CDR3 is TGCAGCGTTGAAAAGAACGGGCAGGGGCTTTCTGGGAGAGGCTACACCTTC.

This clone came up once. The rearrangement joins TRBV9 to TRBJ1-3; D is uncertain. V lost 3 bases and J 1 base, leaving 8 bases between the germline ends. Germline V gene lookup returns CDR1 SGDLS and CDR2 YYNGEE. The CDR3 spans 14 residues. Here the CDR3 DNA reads TGTGCCAGCAGCGCCGACTTTTCTGGAAACACCATATATTTT. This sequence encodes CASSADFSGNTIYF.

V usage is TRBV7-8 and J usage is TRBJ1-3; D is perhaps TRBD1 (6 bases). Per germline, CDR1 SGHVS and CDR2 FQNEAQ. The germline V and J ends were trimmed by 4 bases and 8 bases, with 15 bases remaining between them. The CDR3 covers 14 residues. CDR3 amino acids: CASSSRQAAYTIYF. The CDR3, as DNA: TGTGCCAGCAGCTCCAGACAGGCTGCATACACCATATATTTT.

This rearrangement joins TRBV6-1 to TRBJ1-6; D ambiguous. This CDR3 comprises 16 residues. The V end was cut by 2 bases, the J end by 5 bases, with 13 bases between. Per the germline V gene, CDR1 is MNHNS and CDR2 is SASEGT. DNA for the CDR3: TGTGCCAGCAGTGAACATTTGGTAGGAGATAATTCACCCCTCCACTTT. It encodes CASSEHLVGDNSPLHF.

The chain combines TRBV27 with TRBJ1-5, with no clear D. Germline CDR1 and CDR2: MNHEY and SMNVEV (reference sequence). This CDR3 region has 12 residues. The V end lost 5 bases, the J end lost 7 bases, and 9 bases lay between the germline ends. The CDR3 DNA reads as TGTGCCAGCAGTCCGGGTGGGCAGCCCCAGCATTTT. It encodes CASSPGGQPQHF.

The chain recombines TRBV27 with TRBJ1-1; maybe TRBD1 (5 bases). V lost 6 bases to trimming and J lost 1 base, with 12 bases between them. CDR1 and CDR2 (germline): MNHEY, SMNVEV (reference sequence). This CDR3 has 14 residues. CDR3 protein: CASRSGTGNTEAFF. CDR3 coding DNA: TGTGCCAGCAGATCCGGGACTGGGAACACTGAAGCTTTCTTT.

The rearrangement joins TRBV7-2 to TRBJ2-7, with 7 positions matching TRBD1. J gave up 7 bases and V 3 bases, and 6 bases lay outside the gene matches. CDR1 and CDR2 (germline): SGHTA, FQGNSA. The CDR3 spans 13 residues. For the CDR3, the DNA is TGTGCCAGCAGCTTTAAGGGGGCGTTTGAGCAGTACTTC. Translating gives CASSFKGAFEQYF.

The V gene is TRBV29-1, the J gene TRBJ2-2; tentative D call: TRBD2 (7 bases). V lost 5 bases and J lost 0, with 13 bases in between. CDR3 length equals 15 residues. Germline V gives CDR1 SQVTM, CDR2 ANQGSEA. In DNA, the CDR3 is TGCAGCGTTTCTCGGGGGGCATCGAACACCGGGGAGCTGTTTTTT. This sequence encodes CSVSRGASNTGELFF.